This T cell receptor (beta chain) appears in the sequencing data of a study of blood T cell repertoires in COVID-19. Germline V CDR1 and CDR2: GTSNPN, SVGIG (reference sequence). V gave up 2 bases and J gave up 10 bases, with 15 bases separating them. This CDR3 region has 14 residues. The data were produced by immunoSEQ multiplex PCR, yet TCRdb's version contains in-frame clones alone and is incomplete. The sample lists approximately 300,000 clones; around 89% were seen once. Sequencing was carried out using peripheral blood. The V and J genes are TRBV30 and TRBJ1-6; a weak D match, TRBD1 (5 bases). This clonotype was sampled from a woman between 45 and 65 years old with active or convalescent COVID-19. Here the CDR3 DNA reads TGTGCCTGGAGTAGGGCCACCGGGGGATCACCCCTCCACTTT. It translates to CAWSRATGGSPLHF.